This record covers a single T cell receptor beta chain. It lacks a known antigen. Per-nucleotide qualities are absent, and no much larger clonotype sits a single base away. Trimming takes 6 bases off V and 6 bases off J; junction bases not matched to a gene: 10. From its cysteine to its phenylalanine, the CDR3 spans 15 amino acids. Solely the CDR3 DNA is kept, with 45 bases framed from the first base. The germline V gene (reference sequence) yields DFQATT for CDR1 and SNEGSKA for CDR2. PBMCs were isolated by Ficoll-Paque density gradient centrifugation. The data belong to a study of T-cell memory formation after mild COVID-19 (dated by TCRdb to the early 2020s). Context from the whole study: TCR sequence clusters from the two donors were largely donor specific. The cohort comprised two young, previously healthy adult volunteers, one female and one male. Longitudinal TCRalpha and TCRbeta repertoire sequencing tracked T-cell clones expanding and contracting after mild COVID-19 in two donors. The research as a whole found: Clones contracting from day 15 to 85 had balanced CD4/CD8 phenotypes, while a second wave expanding from day 15 to 37 was biased towards CD4+. Only two mild cases were covered in the study, and larger cohorts including severe cases with pre-infection samples were considered necessary. SARS-CoV-2 specificity of the second-wave clones peaking on day 37 was not confirmed. Contracting CD4+ clones turned up mainly in the CM and EM memory subsets, whereas EMRA was where CD8+ clones were enriched. Some responding clones were detected in pre-infection memory, suggesting pre-existing cross-reactive memory T cells joined the SARS-CoV-2 response.

The run used an Illumina NovaSeq 6000. cDNA libraries for TCRalpha and TCRbeta were prepared by 5'RACE using constant-segment primers, with sample barcodes and unique molecular identifiers added. Trizol reagent was used to extract RNA from every sample. Libraries were amplified in two PCR steps, with a second sample barcode and Illumina TruSeq adapters added in the second step. Libraries were sequenced on an Illumina NovaSeq with 2 x 150 bp paired-end reads. The source study handled its data this way. The reads were demultiplexed and collapsed into UMI-guided consensus sequences using migec v1.2.7. Using mixcr v2.1.11, UMI consensuses were aligned to TRA and TRB V and J templates and then assembled into clonotypes. A clonotype was counted as expanded or contracted only if both edgeR and NoisET called the change significant, with noise models trained on biological replicates. For edgeR calls, the thresholds were a false discovery rate-adjusted p below 0.01 and a log2 fold-change of 1. As an exploratory analysis of dynamics, max-normalized trajectories of the 1000 most abundant clonotypes were examined with PCA combined with hierarchical clustering. Separately sequenced CD4+ and CD8+ repertoires were used to assign a CD4 or CD8 phenotype to each responding clone. TCRdb reworked the public reads: Q25 trimming with fastp, MiXCR clone assembly, productive beta chains retained. For every CDR3 protein sequence, its rows merge into one entry that carries the most common genes and DNA. TCRdb's processing, not the authors', yielded these V and J calls. The sample has over 250,000 distinct CDR3 sequences on record, about 15% of them singletons. The ten top clones hold about a fifth of the sample.

This receptor was identified in a young man who had mild COVID-19 (a few samples of this study predate the infection). The sample titles of this study are shuffled in the database, so cell type and time point are left out; the donor was told from shared clones. The rearranged chain carries TRBV20-1 and TRBJ1-5; 11 bases in the middle match TRBD1. The sample comprised PBMCs or a T cell subset sorted from them (not recorded which). The nucleotide sequence reads TGCAGTGCGTCCGGGACAGGGGGTTCGAGTCAGCCCCAGCATTTT. This encodes CSASGTGGSSQPQHF.